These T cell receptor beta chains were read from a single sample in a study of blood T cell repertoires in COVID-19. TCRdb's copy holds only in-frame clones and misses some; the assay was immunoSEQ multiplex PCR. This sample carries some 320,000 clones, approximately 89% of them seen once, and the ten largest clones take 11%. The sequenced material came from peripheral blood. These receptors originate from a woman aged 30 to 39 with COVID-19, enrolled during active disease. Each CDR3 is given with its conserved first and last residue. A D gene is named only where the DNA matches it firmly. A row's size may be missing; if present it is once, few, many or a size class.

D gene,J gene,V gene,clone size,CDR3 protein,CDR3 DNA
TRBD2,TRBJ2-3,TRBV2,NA,CASKGLAGTNTQYF,TGTGCCAGCAAGGGCCTAGCGGGGACGAATACGCAGTATTTT
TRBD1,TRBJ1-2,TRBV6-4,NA,CASSASTGGYTF,TGTGCCAGCAGTGCTTCGACAGGGGGCTACACCTTC
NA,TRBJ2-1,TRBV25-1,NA,CASSETAASYNEQFF,TGTGCCAGCAGTGAAACAGCGGCCTCCTACAATGAGCAGTTCTTC
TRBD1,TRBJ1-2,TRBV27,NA,CASSSIQGIYGYTF,TGTGCCAGCAGTTCCATACAGGGGATTTATGGCTACACCTTC
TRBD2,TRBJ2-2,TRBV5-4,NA,CASSPVGGGFTGELFF,TGTGCCAGCAGCCCCGTGGGCGGGGGGTTCACCGGGGAGCTGTTTTTT
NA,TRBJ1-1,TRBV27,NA,CASSFFAGTEAFF,TGTGCCAGCAGTTTTTTTGCGGGCACTGAAGCTTTCTTT
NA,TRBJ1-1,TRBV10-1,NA,CASSPSRGAGTEAFF,TGCGCCAGCAGTCCGAGCAGGGGCGCGGGCACTGAAGCTTTCTTT
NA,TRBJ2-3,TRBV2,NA,CASRPDRDTDTQYF,TGTGCCAGCAGACCGGACAGAGACACAGATACGCAGTATTTT
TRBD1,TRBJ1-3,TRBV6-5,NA,CASDRDRGNTIYF,TGTGCCAGCGACCGGGACAGAGGAAACACCATATATTTT
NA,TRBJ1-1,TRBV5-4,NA,CASTKLSGGNTEAFF,TGTGCCAGCACCAAACTCTCCGGTGGGAACACTGAAGCTTTCTTT
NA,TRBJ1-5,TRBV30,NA,CAWSRLSQPQHF,TGTGCCTGGAGCAGGCTAAGTCAGCCCCAGCATTTT
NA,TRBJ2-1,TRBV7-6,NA,CASSLSGGNYNEQFF,TGTGCCAGCAGCTTATCGGGGGGCAATTACAATGAGCAGTTCTTC
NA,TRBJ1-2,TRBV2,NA,CASSVAGTRGYTF,TGTGCCAGCAGTGTAGCAGGAACGAGGGGCTACACCTTC
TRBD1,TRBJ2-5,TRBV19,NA,CASSLQGWETQYF,TGTGCCAGTAGCCTACAGGGGTGGGAGACCCAGTACTTC
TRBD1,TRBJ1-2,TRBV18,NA,CASSVRDRGYGYTF,TGTGCCAGCTCAGTCCGGGACAGGGGCTATGGCTACACCTTC
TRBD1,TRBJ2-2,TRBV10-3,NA,CAISESAGGPPGELFF,TGTGCCATCAGTGAGTCGGCAGGGGGTCCCCCCGGGGAGCTGTTTTTT
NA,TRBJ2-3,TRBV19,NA,CASSIGTNTDTQYF,TGTGCCAGTAGTATAGGGACAAATACAGATACGCAGTATTTT
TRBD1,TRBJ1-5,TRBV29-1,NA,CSVAGTGDQPQHF,TGCAGCGTTGCGGGGACAGGGGATCAGCCCCAGCATTTT
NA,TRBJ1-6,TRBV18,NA,CASSPGREAYNSPLHF,TGTGCCAGCTCACCGGGCAGGGAGGCCTATAATTCACCCCTCCACTTT
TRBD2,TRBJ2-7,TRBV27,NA,CASSHRLAGVYEQYF,TGTGCCAGCAGCCACCGACTAGCGGGGGTCTACGAGCAGTACTTC
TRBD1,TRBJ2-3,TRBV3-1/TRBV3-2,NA,CASSPKGAQWDTQYF,TGTGCCAGCAGCCCTAAGGGGGCCCAATGGGATACGCAGTATTTT
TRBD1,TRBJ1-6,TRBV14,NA,CASSSRRQGGSPLHF,TGTGCCAGCAGCTCACGGAGGCAGGGGGGTTCACCCCTCCACTTT
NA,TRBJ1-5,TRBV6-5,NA,CASSYGGPNQPQHF,TGTGCCAGCAGTTACGGGGGCCCCAATCAGCCCCAGCATTTT
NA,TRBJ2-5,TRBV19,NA,CASSPRQVGTQYF,TGTGCCAGTAGTCCCCGACAGGTGGGGACCCAGTACTTC
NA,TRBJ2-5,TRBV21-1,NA,CASSKALQGRGTQYF,TGTGCCAGCAGCAAAGCCTTACAGGGTAGGGGGACCCAGTACTTC
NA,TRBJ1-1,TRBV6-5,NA,CASTTGQNTEAFF,TGTGCCAGCACCACCGGACAGAACACTGAAGCTTTCTTT
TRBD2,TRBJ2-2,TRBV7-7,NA,CASSLIGGLAVSHRELFF,TGTGCCAGCAGCTTAATCGGGGGACTAGCGGTGTCGCACAGGGAGCTGTTTTTT
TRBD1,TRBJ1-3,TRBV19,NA,CASTTGDSSGNTIYF,TGTGCCAGCACTACAGGGGACAGCTCTGGAAACACCATATATTTT
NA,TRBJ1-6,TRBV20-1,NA,CSASGVVDSPLHF,TGCAGTGCTAGTGGCGTAGTGGATTCACCCCTCCACTTT
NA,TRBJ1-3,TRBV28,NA,CASSYRVSGNTIYF,TGTGCCAGCAGTTATCGGGTCTCTGGAAACACCATATATTTT
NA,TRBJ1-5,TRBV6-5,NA,CASTPSGVGNQPQHF,TGTGCCAGCACCCCATCCGGGGTAGGCAATCAGCCCCAGCATTTT
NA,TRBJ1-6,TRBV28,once,CASSPRQSSYNSPLHF,TGTGCCAGCAGTCCGCGACAGAGCTCCTATAATTCACCCCTCCACTTT
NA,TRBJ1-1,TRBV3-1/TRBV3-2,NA,CASSPFAENTEAFF,TGTGCCAGCAGCCCTTTCGCAGAGAACACTGAAGCTTTCTTT
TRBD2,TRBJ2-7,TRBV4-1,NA,CASSLGLAVTYEQYF,TGCGCCAGCAGCCTAGGACTAGCGGTAACCTACGAGCAGTACTTC
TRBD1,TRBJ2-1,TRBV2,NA,CASINDPDRGSEQFF,TGTGCCAGCATTAACGACCCGGACAGGGGCTCTGAGCAGTTCTTC
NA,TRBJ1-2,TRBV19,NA,CASSISGTQSIRSYTF,TGTGCCAGTAGTATCTCAGGAACGCAGTCCATCCGAAGCTACACCTTC
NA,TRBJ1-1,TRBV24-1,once,CATSDDGVGTGAFF,TGTGCCACCAGTGATGACGGGGTCGGCACGGGGGCTTTCTTT
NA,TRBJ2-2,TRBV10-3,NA,CAISGSPGLNTGELFF,TGTGCCATCAGTGGATCCCCTGGACTAAACACCGGGGAGCTGTTTTTT
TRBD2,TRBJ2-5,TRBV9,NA,CASSDLAGGLGETQYF,TGTGCCAGCAGCGATTTAGCGGGGGGGCTAGGGGAGACCCAGTACTTC
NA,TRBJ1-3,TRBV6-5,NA,CASSYGPGSTIYF,TGTGCCAGCAGTTATGGCCCAGGCTCCACCATATATTTT
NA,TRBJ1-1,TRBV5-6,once,CASSLVGQRAFF,TGTGCCAGCAGCTTGGTGGGACAACGAGCTTTCTTT
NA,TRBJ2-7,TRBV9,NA,CASSGGDRTYEQYF,TGTGCCAGCAGCGGGGGCGACAGAACCTACGAGCAGTACTTC
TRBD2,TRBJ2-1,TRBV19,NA,CASSGLTSGGLSSYNEQFF,TGTGCCAGTTCCGGATTGACTAGCGGGGGATTAAGCTCCTACAATGAGCAGTTCTTC
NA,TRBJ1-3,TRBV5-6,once,CASSADIFSGNTIYF,TGTGCCAGCAGCGCCGACATATTCTCTGGAAACACCATATATTTT
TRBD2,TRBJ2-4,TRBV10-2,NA,CASSELGGSFYF,TGCGCCAGCAGTGAGTTGGGGGGGTCGTTCTACTTC
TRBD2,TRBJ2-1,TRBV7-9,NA,CASGRGTSGAHSYNEQFF,TGTGCCAGCGGGAGGGGAACTAGCGGGGCGCACTCCTACAATGAGCAGTTCTTC
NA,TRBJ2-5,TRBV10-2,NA,CASSENQLWTQYF,TGCGCCAGCAGTGAAAACCAGTTGTGGACCCAGTACTTC
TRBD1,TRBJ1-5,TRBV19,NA,CASSIPGTGVVPQHF,TGTGCCAGTAGTATTCCCGGGACAGGGGTAGTACCCCAGCATTTT
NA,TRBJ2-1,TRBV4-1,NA,CASSQVATAGSSYNEQFF,TGCGCCAGCAGCCAAGTGGCTACGGCGGGGAGCTCCTACAATGAGCAGTTCTTC
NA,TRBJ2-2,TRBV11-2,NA,CASSSFARGGTGELFF,TGTGCCAGCAGCTCCTTCGCCAGGGGCGGCACCGGGGAGCTGTTTTTT
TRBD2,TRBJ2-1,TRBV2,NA,CASSEGRGASYNEQFF,TGTGCCAGCAGTGAAGGGCGGGGGGCCTCCTACAATGAGCAGTTCTTC
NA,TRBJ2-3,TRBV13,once,CASSLVSGDTQYF,TGTGCCAGCAGCCTAGTATCGGGAGATACGCAGTATTTT
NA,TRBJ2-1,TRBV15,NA,CATSREAVLYNEQFF,TGTGCCACCAGCAGAGAGGCGGTCCTTTACAATGAGCAGTTCTTC
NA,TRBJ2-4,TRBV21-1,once,CASLGGERRKYF,TGTGCCAGCCTTGGAGGGGAGCGAAGGAAGTACTTC
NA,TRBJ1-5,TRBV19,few,CASTEAGLNQPQHF,TGTGCCAGTACTGAGGCGGGTTTAAATCAGCCCCAGCATTTT